This entry features one T cell receptor beta chain sequence. Its antigen is unidentified. The sample originates from a study of T cell responses to AZD1222 COVID-19 vaccine. General study findings and limits: White British donors predominated, females outnumbered males, and clonal diversity was possibly underestimated. Unmutated variant regions are reportedly targeted by nearly half of spike-specific TCRs. The repertoires were collected only after the peak T cell response. Along spike, vaccine-associated CD4 TCRs were found throughout, with dominance at 160-218 and 743-854.

Germline CDR1 reads SGHVS; CDR2 reads FQNEAQ. V trimming: 2 bases; J trimming: 4 bases; junction bases outside the gene matches: 5. The CDR3 runs 15 residues. Assay used: immunoSEQ multiplex PCR; TCRdb lists only in-frame clones, some missing. The sample has about 120,000 clones, around 87% seen once. This chain links TRBV7-8 with TRBJ1-3; 7 bases align to TRBD1. The specimen was peripheral blood, collected on day 0 of AZD1222 vaccination. The TCR sequence derives from an adult in good health. The CDR3 loop is CASSLTDRAGNTIYF. The CDR3 DNA reads as TGTGCCAGCAGCTTAACCGACAGGGCAGGAAACACCATATATTTT. Full variable domain (outside the CDR3, taken from reference TRBV7-8 and TRBJ1-3): GAGVSQSPRYKVAKRGQDVALRCDPISGHVSLFWYQQALGQGPEFLTYFQNEAQLDKSGLPSDRFFAERPEGSVSTLKIQRTQQEDSAVYLCASSLTDRAGNTIYFGEGSWLTVV.